This T cell receptor (beta chain) was retrieved from a study of blood T cells in healthy people across ages. The germline gives CDR1 LNHNV, CDR2 YYDKDF (reference sequence). The V end was cut by 5 bases, the J end by 2 bases, with 12 bases between. The CDR3 runs to 14 residues. The second PCR ran about 6 to 12 cycles with a sample-barcoded 5' primer and J-beta primers. TCRdb reprocessed the 5' RACE reads with MiXCR, giving one entry per CDR3 protein. This repertoire shows over 500,000 distinct CDR3 sequences, around 50% found once; its top ten account for roughly 14%. Sequencing was carried out using blood. This TCR was recovered from a woman aged 80 or over in good health. This chain uses TRBV15 with TRBJ2-5, with D perhaps matching TRBD2 (5 bases). In DNA form, the CDR3 reads TGTGCCACCAGCTCGACCGGGATACAAGAGACCCAGTACTTC. Translating gives CATSSTGIQETQYF.